The clone carrying this TCR beta chain came up once. Clones were read by immunoSEQ multiplex PCR, and TCRdb kept only the in-frame ones, dropping some. Of some 39,000 clones in the sample, 90% to 95% were seen once. The entry originates in a study of T cell changes during pregnancy in multiple sclerosis. The sequences come from CD4+ T cells from peripheral blood mononuclear cells, collected in the second trimester of pregnancy. The clonotype was recovered from a female donor in good health, enrolled as a control in a pregnancy study.

In DNA, the CDR3 is TGTGCCAGCAGTGACCCAGGGTTGGGCTCTGGAAACACCATATATTTT. Translated, it gives CASSDPGLGSGNTIYF. V gene TRBV25-1 combines with J gene TRBJ1-3, with D possibly matching TRBD1 (5 bases). V was shortened by 3 bases and J by 0 bases, with 12 bases between the two germline ends. CDR1 and CDR2 from the germline V gene are MGHDK and SYGVNS. The CDR3 covers 16 residues. The full variable domain, completed using reference TRBV25-1 and TRBJ1-3, is EADIYQTPRYLVIGTGKKITLECSQTMGHDKMYWYQQDPGMELHLIHYSYGVNSTEKGDLSSESTVSRIRTEHFPLTLESARPSHTSQYLCASSDPGLGSGNTIYFGEGSWLTVV.